These 9 T cell receptor beta chains originate from one sample sequenced in a study of T cell repertoires in cytomegalovirus infection. Antigens of these TCRs are unknown. TCRdb used MiXCR to reprocess the reads, holding one entry per CDR3 protein. Seen here are 55,000 to 70,000 distinct CDR3 sequences, 33% observed once, and the top ten hold around three quarters. The sequenced sample consisted of PBMCs, sequenced either directly or after in vitro stimulation (not recorded which). These receptors originate from a human donor in good health (CMV status not recorded). Some clones in this sample may be carry-over from other donors' samples.

This clonotype has a count of ten or more. A read error may account for a junction end that differs from germline. J is TRBJ2-7 and V is TRBV7-9; D not resolved. The CDR3 length is 12 residues. CDR1 and CDR2 from the germline V gene are SEHNR and FQNEAQ (reference sequence). The CDR3, as DNA: TGTGCCAGCAGCTACGACAAGTCAGCAGGTCACTTC. It encodes CASSYDKSAGHF.

This clonotype was detected only a few times. The gene calls are TRBV7-6 and TRBJ2-7; 16 nucleotides match TRBD2. The CDR3 runs 16 residues. Germline-derived CDR1 and CDR2 are SGHVS and FNYEAQ. Trimming cost V 4 bases and J 2 bases; bases outside gene matches: 2. The CDR3, as DNA: TGTGCCAGCAGCTCGGGACTAGCGGGAGGGCCCTACGAGCAGTACTTC. It yields the protein CASSSGLAGGPYEQYF.

This clonotype was found a few times. The J gene is TRBJ2-2, the V gene TRBV7-9; TRBD2 aligns across 12 bases. Germline-derived CDR1 and CDR2 are SEHNR and FQNEAQ (reference sequence). V lost 1 base, J lost 3 bases, and 6 bases stayed unmatched. The CDR3 totals 18 residues. The CDR3: CASSLGASGRADTGELFF. The CDR3 DNA sequence: TGTGCCAGCAGCTTAGGAGCTAGCGGGAGGGCCGACACCGGGGAGCTGTTTTTT.

This chain uses TRBV4-2 with TRBJ1-6; D unclear. Trimming cost V 5 bases and J 5 bases, with 13 bases left between them. This CDR3 region has 15 residues. Looked up from germline, CDR1 is LGHNA and CDR2 is YNFKEQ. The CDR3 DNA follows: TGTGCCAGCAGCTCCAGGCAGGTGGATAATTCACCCCTCCACTTT. Translating gives CASSSRQVDNSPLHF.

The V and J genes are TRBV2 and TRBJ1-2; D unclear. CDR1 SNHLY and CDR2 FYNNEI come from the germline V gene. The CDR3 runs to 12 residues. V was pared by 5 bases and J by 4 bases, with 8 bases between. CDR3 sequence: CASSPQAYGYTF. In nucleotides, the CDR3 is TGTGCCAGCAGTCCGCAGGCCTATGGCTACACCTTC.

This clonotype was counted a few times. The chain couples TRBV7-8 to TRBJ1-2; 7 positions agree with TRBD1. J gave up 2 bases and V 3 bases, and 6 bases lay outside the gene matches. This CDR3 is 15 amino acids long. CDR1 is SGHVS and CDR2 is FQNEAQ in the germline V gene. CDR3 residues: CASSLGGDRNYGYTF. CDR3 nucleotides: TGTGCCAGCAGCTTGGGGGGGGACAGAAACTATGGCTACACCTTC.

This chain joins TRBV6-1 and TRBJ2-7, with D unresolved. V was cut by 7 bases and J by 2 bases, with 21 bases left in between. Germline V CDR1 and CDR2: MNHNS, SASEGT. CDR3 size: 16 residues. The CDR3 nucleotides are TGTGCCAGCAAGAGGTTGGCAGTTTCTCCCCCCTACGAGCAGTACTTC. Its translation: CASKRLAVSPPYEQYF.

This chain links TRBV12-3 or TRBV12-4 with TRBJ1-4; the D is unclear. This CDR3 contains 15 residues. The V end lost 3 bases, the J end lost 0 bases, and 8 bases lay between the germline ends. The CDR3, as DNA: TGTGCCAGCAGTTTCTCAAGCGCAACTAATGAAAAACTGTTTTTT. Translation gives CASSFSSATNEKLFF.

About this clonotype: A clone one base away is much larger, so this may be a read error. For the CDR3, the DNA is TGTGCCAGCAGCTCCTCGGGTGGTGAAAAACTGTTGTTT. Protein: CASSSSGGEKLLF. V gene TRBV7-9 combines with J gene TRBJ1-4; D uncertain. Germline-derived CDR1 and CDR2 are SEHNR and FQNEAQ (reference sequence). The CDR3 is 13 amino acids.